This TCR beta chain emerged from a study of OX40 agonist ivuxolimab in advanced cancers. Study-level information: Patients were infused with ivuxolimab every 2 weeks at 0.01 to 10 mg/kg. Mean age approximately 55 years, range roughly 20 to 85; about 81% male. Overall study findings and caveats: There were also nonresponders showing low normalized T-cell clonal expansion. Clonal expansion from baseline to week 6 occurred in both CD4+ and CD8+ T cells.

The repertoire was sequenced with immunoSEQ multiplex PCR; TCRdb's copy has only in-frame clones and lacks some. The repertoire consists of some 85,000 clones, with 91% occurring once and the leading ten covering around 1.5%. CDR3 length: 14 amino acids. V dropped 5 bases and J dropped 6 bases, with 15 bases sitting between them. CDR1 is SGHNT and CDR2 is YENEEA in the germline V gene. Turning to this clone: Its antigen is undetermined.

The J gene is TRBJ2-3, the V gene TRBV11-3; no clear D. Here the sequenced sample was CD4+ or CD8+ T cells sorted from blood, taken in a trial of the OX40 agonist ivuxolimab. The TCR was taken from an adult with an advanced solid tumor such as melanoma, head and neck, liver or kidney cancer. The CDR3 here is CASSPRDRADTQYF. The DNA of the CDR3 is TGTGCCAGCAGCCCCCGCGACCGGGCTGATACGCAGTATTTT.